The present TCR beta chain was sequenced within a study of CD8 T cells in Susac syndrome. Study summary: At blood draw, Susac syndrome patients were therapy-naive, on corticosteroids, or on intravenous immunoglobulin alone. Study-wide findings and caveats: The CD4+ T cell repertoires in Susac syndrome were not clonally expanded.

Sequencing of TCR beta drew on CD8+ and CD4+ T cells from blood. FACS was used to enrich TEMRA cells, whereas the CD8+ and CD4+ T cells were obtained by negative isolation. cDNA came from 0.5 to 1 ug RNA primed by random hexamers. TCRdb independently ran MiXCR on the immunoSEQ multiplex PCR reads; one entry per CDR3 protein. The sample records roughly 160,000 distinct CDR3 sequences, approximately 95% being singletons. Germline V gene lookup returns CDR1 SQVTM and CDR2 ANQGSEA. The CDR3 extends over 14 amino acids. V trimming: 6 bases; J trimming: 8 bases; junction bases outside the gene matches: 11. Turning to this clonotype: Its antigen is as yet unknown.

The source is a human donor with Susac syndrome. This chain uses TRBV29-1 with TRBJ1-4, with 8 bases identical to TRBD1. The sample comprised CD4+ T cells from PBMCs. The CDR3 protein is CSVVQTGQGEKLFF. As DNA, the CDR3 is TGCAGCGTAGTCCAGACCGGACAGGGCGAAAAACTGTTTTTT.